The clone carrying this TCR beta chain has a handful of counts. Antigen unknown. The data stem from a study of identical twins. The cDNA had a unique molecular identifier and a template-switch universal primer site. Via MiXCR, TCRdb re-called the 5' RACE reads, giving one row per CDR3 protein. This sample yields about 200,000 distinct CDR3 sequences, of which less than 10% are seen a single time; 5% to 5.5% belongs to the top ten. This CDR3 is built from 15 residues. Germline loops: CDR1 SGDLS, CDR2 YYNGEE. V gave up 5 bases and J gave up 3 bases, with 14 bases separating them. Regarding the study as a whole: Out-of-frame beta chain sequences displayed weaker excess sharing between twins.

The sample was memory (CD45RO+) T cells sorted from blood. J is TRBJ2-2 and V is TRBV9; D remains unclear. This receptor was identified in a woman younger than 30 in good health. This CDR3 reads CASSQQPLDTGELFF. The CDR3 DNA is TGTGCCAGCAGTCAACAACCCCTAGACACCGGGGAGCTGTTTTTT.